This T cell receptor (beta chain) is from a study of CD8 T cells in ankylosing spondylitis. TCR beta libraries were made by quantitative 5'-RACE with molecular barcodes. TCRdb independently ran MiXCR on the 5' RACE reads; one entry per CDR3 protein. The data contain 240,000 or so distinct CDR3 sequences, around 10% of them singletons. Study-level results: What seemed typical of ankylosing spondylitis blood was a TCR beta motif built from roughly eight highly homologous variants.

Trimming stripped 5 bases from V and 0 bases from J, with 14 bases between. The germline V gene has CDR1 SGHVS and CDR2 FNYEAQ. The CDR3 length is 15 residues. This clonotype was counted a few times. Its antigen is unknown. The sequence came from a male donor with ankylosing spondylitis or in good health (not recorded which). The specimen sequenced was blood, either unsorted or a sorted T cell fraction (not recorded which). The V call is TRBV7-6, the J call TRBJ2-7; D is undetermined. CDR3 nucleotide sequence: TGTGCCAGCAGCCAACAGCTAAAGGACTCCTACGAGCAGTACTTC. Translated, it gives CASSQQLKDSYEQYF. The whole variable domain, filled in from reference TRBV7-6 and TRBJ2-7, reads GAGVSQSPRYKVTKRGQDVALRCDPISGHVSLYWYRQALGQGPEFLTYFNYEAQQDKSGLPNDRFSAERPEGSISTLTIQRTEQRDSAMYRCASSQQLKDSYEQYFGPGTRLTVT.